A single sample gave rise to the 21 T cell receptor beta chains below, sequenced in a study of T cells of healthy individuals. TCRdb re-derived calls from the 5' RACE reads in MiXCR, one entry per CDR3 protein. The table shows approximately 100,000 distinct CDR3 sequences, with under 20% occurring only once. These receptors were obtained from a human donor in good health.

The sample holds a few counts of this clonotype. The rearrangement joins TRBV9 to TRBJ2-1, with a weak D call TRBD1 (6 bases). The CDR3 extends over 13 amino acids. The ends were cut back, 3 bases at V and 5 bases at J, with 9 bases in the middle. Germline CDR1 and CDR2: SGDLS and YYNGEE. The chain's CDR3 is CASSEGVHNEQFF. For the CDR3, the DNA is TGTGCCAGCAGCGAGGGGGTACACAATGAGCAGTTCTTC.

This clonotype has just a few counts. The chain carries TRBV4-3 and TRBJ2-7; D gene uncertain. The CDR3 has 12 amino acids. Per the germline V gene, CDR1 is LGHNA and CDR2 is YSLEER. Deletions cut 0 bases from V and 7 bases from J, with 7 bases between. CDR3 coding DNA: TGCGCCAGCAGCCAAGATTACCGGGAGCAGTACTTC. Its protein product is CASSQDYREQYF.

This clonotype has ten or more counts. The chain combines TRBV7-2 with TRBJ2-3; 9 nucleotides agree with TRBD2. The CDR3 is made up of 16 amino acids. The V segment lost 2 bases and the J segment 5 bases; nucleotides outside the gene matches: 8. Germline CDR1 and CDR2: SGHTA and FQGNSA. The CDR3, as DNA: TGTGCCAGCAGCTTATCTCTAGCGGGGTTGGGAGATACGCAGTATTTT. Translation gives CASSLSLAGLGDTQYF.

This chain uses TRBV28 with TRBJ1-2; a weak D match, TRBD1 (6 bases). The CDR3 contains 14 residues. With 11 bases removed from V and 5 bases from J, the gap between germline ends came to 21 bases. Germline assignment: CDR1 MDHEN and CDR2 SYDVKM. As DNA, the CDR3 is TGTGCCGCGGGGGCCCCCGGGGGCGTTTATGGCTACACCTTC. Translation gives CAAGAPGGVYGYTF.

CDR3 loop: CASSHKTYEQYF. CDR3 sequence (DNA): TGCGCCAGCAGTCACAAAACCTACGAGCAGTACTTC. The J gene is TRBJ2-7, the V gene TRBV23-1; D is undetermined. TRBV23-1 is flagged as an ORF with uncertain function. Trimming removed 3 bases at V and 2 bases at J, with 5 bases between. CDR3 length: 12 amino acids.

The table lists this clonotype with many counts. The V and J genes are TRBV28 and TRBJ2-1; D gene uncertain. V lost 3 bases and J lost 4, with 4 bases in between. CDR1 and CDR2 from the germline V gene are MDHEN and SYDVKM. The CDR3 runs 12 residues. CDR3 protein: CASSFLYNEQFF. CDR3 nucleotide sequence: TGTGCCAGCAGTTTCCTTTACAATGAGCAGTTCTTC.

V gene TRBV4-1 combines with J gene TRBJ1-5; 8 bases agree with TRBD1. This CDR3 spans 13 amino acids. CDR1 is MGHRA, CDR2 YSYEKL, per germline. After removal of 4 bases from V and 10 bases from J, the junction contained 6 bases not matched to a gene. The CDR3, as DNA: TGCGCCAGCAGCCCCGGACCAGGGGGCCCCCAGCATTTT. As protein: CASSPGPGGPQHF.

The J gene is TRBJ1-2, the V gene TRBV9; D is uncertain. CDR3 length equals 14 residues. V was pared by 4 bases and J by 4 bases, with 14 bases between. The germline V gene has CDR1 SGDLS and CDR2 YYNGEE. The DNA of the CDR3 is TGTGCCAGCAGCCCAGGACGGAAAGCCTATGGCTACACCTTC. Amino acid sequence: CASSPGRKAYGYTF.

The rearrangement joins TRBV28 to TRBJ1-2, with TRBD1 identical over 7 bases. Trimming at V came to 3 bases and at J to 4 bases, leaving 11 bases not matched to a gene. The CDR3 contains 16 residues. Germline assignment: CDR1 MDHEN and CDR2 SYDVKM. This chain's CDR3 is CASSLPGTVRGYGYTF. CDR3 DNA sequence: TGTGCCAGCAGTTTGCCGGGGACAGTCAGGGGCTATGGCTACACCTTC.

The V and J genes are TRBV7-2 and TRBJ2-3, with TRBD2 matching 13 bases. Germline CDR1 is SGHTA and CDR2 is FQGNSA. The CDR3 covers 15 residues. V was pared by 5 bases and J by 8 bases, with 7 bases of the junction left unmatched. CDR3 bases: TGTGCCAGCAGCAGTAGGACTAGCGGGAGAAGTACGCAGTATTTT. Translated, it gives CASSSRTSGRSTQYF.

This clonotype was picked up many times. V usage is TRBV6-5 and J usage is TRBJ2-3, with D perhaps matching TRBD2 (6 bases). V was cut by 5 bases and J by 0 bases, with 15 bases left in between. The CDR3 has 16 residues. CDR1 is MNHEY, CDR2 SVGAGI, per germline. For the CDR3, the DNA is TGTGCCAGCAGTGGCCCTAGCGTTACTAGCACAGATACGCAGTATTTT. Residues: CASSGPSVTSTDTQYF.

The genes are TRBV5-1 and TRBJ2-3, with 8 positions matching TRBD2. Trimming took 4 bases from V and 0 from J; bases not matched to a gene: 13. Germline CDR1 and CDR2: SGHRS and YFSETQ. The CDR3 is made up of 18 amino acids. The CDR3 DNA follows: TGCGCCAGCAGCCCGCAGCCTCATAGCGGGGCCAGCACAGATACGCAGTATTTT. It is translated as CASSPQPHSGASTDTQYF.

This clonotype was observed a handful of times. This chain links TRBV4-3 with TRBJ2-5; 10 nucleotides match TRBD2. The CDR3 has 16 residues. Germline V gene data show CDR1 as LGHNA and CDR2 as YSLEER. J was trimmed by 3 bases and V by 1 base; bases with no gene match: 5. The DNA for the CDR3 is TGCGCCAGCAGCCAAGGGGTCAGCGGGAGGGAAGAGACCCAGTACTTC. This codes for CASSQGVSGREETQYF.

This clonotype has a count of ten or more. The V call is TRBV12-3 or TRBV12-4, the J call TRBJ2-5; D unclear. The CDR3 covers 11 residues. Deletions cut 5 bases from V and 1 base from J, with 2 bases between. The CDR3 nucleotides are TGTGCCAGCAGTATCCAAGAGACCCAGTACTTC. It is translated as CASSIQETQYF.

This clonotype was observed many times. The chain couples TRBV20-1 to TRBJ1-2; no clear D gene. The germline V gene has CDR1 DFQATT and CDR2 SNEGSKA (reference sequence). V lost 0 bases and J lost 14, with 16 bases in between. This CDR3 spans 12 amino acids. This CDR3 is CSARDPVSASTF. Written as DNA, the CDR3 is TGCAGTGCTAGAGATCCCGTAAGCGCAAGTACCTTC.

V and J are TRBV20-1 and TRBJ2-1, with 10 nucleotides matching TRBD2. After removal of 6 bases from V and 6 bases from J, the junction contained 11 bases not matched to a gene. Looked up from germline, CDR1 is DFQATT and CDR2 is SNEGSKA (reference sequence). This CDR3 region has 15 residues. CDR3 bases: TGCAGTGCAGCCCCGAGCGGGAGGGCGACCAATGAGCAGTTCTTC. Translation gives CSAAPSGRATNEQFF.

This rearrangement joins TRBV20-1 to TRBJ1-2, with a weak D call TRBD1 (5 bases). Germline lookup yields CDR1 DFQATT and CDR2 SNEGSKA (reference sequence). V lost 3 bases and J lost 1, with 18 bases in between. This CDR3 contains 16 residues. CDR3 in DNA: TGCAGTGCTAGTCTCTCCCTCGGGGGGAATAACTATGGCTACACCTTC. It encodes CSASLSLGGNNYGYTF.

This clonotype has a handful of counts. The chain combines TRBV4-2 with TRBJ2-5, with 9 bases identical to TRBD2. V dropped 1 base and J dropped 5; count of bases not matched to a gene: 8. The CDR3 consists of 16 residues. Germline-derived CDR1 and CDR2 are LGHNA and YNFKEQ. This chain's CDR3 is CASSQVIAGEQETQYF. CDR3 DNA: TGTGCCAGCAGCCAAGTAATAGCGGGAGAGCAGGAGACCCAGTACTTC.

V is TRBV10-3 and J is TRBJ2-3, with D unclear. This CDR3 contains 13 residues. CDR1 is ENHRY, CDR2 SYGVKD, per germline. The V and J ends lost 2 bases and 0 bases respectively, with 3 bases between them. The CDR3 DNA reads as TGTGCCATCAGTGAGGCTAGCACAGATACGCAGTATTTT. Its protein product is CAISEASTDTQYF.

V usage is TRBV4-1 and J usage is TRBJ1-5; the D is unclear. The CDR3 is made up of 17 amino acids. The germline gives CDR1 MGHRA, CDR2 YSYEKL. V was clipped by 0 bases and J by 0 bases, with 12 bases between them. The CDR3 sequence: CASSQDPGAYSNQPQHF. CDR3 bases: TGCGCCAGCAGCCAAGATCCAGGCGCCTATAGCAATCAGCCCCAGCATTTT.

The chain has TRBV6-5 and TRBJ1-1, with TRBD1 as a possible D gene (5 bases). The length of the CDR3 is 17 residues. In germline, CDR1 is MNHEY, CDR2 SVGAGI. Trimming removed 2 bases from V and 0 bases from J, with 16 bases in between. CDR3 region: CASSYAGQGRVNTEAFF. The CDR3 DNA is TGTGCCAGCAGTTACGCCGGGCAGGGTAGGGTGAACACTGAAGCTTTCTTT.